Following are 20 T cell receptor beta chains from one sample sequenced in a study of shared clonotypes between healthy human individuals. Profiled with immunoSEQ multiplex PCR; TCRdb holds only in-frame clones, not every one. The sample lists roughly 2.2 million clones; around 93% were seen once. Source material: naive CD4+ T cells from PBMCs. Subset meaning: CD45RA+ positively selected. The receptors originated from a man aged 18 to 30 in good health. Some clones in this sample may be carry-over from other donors' samples.

This chain links TRBV7-8 with TRBJ1-2; 11 positions match TRBD1. The V and J ends lost 4 bases and 7 bases, in that order; junction bases with no gene match: 8. Germline V lookup: CDR1 SGHVS, CDR2 FQNEAQ. The CDR3 is 15 amino acids. Here the CDR3 reads CASSWTGGPISGYTF. The DNA for the CDR3 is TGTGCCAGCAGCTGGACAGGGGGCCCTATTTCTGGCTACACCTTC.

This rearrangement joins TRBV7-2 to TRBJ2-7; the D is unclear. The germline V gene encodes CDR1 SGHTA and CDR2 FQGNSA. V was shortened by 1 base and J by 6 bases, with 10 bases between the two germline ends. The CDR3 is made up of 13 amino acids. This chain's CDR3 is CASSLVALREQYF. The CDR3 DNA follows: TGTGCCAGCAGCTTAGTTGCGCTGCGCGAGCAGTACTTC.

The rearrangement links TRBV15 to TRBJ2-5; TRBD1 or TRBD2 may be the D gene (5 bases each). The germline V gene has CDR1 LNHNV and CDR2 YYDKDF (reference sequence). V was clipped by 1 base and J by 0 bases, with 9 bases between them. This CDR3 comprises 15 residues. The CDR3 loop reads CATSRAGQYQETQYF. The CDR3 DNA is TGTGCCACCAGCAGAGCGGGGCAGTACCAAGAGACCCAGTACTTC.

The chain employs TRBV10-3 and TRBJ2-6; D gene unclear. Germline V lookup: CDR1 ENHRY, CDR2 SYGVKD. The CDR3 runs 16 residues. The V and J ends lost 3 bases and 1 base respectively, with 10 bases between them. The CDR3 bases are TGTGCCATCAGTGAAGAGGTAGGGTCTGGGGCCAACGTCCTGACTTTC. Amino acids: CAISEEVGSGANVLTF.

To note about this clone: The sample has other DNA sequences that encode this CDR3 too. CDR3 bases: TGTGCCAGCAGCCTACTAGCCAAAAACATTCAGTACTTC. This sequence encodes CASSLLAKNIQYF. The chain combines TRBV28 with TRBJ2-4; D not certain. With 6 bases removed from V and 0 bases from J, the gap between germline ends came to 6 bases. The CDR3 has 13 residues. Germline lookup yields CDR1 MDHEN and CDR2 SYDVKM.

The rearrangement joins TRBV27 to TRBJ2-3, with D tentatively TRBD2 (6 bases). This CDR3 spans 15 amino acids. The V gene lost 2 bases and the J gene lost 2 bases, with 11 bases spanning the gap. The germline V gene encodes CDR1 MNHEY and CDR2 SMNVEV (reference sequence). For the CDR3, the DNA is TGTGCCAGCAGTTTAGTACTAGCCCCCACAGATACGCAGTATTTT. Translated: CASSLVLAPTDTQYF.

This chain links TRBV28 with TRBJ1-1; D not resolved. Trimming took 2 bases from V and 4 from J, leaving 8 bases between them. CDR3 length: 13 amino acids. Looked up from germline, CDR1 is MDHEN and CDR2 is SYDVKM. CDR3 amino acids: CASSLKVSTEAFF. CDR3 nucleotides: TGTGCCAGCAGTTTAAAGGTTAGCACTGAAGCTTTCTTT.

This clone was seen just once. The V call is TRBV6-5, the J call TRBJ1-1, with D uncertain. Germline assignment: CDR1 MNHEY and CDR2 SVGAGI. CDR3 length equals 14 residues. With 5 bases removed from V and 7 bases from J, the gap between germline ends came to 17 bases. The CDR3 DNA follows: TGTGCCAGCAGTAGGCGGTCAACGTGGGGTGAAGCTTTCTTT. Amino acid sequence: CASSRRSTWGEAFF.

The chain combines TRBV7-9 with TRBJ2-5, with 7 bases that match TRBD2. The germline CDR1 and CDR2 sequences are SEHNR and FQNEAQ (reference sequence). J was trimmed by 5 bases and V by 1 base; bases with no gene match: 10. CDR3 length equals 16 residues. The CDR3 protein is CASSLGSFAGVETQYF. The CDR3 coding sequence is TGTGCCAGCAGCTTAGGGTCATTTGCGGGGGTGGAGACCCAGTACTTC. Full variable domain (outside the CDR3, taken from reference TRBV7-9 and TRBJ2-5): DTGVSQNPRHKITKRGQNVTFRCDPISEHNRLYWYRQTLGQGPEFLTYFQNEAQLEKSRLLSDRFSAERPKGSFSTLEIQRTEQGDSAMYLCASSLGSFAGVETQYFGPGTRLLVL.

The rearrangement joins TRBV7-9 to TRBJ2-1; D gene ambiguous. This CDR3 region has 19 residues. Germline V gene data show CDR1 as SEHNR and CDR2 as FQNEAQ (reference sequence). Trimming took 4 bases from V and 0 from J, leaving 22 bases between them. The CDR3 coding sequence is TGTGCCAGCAGCTCCCCAAGAGCCCCAGCGAGCAGCTCCTACAATGAGCAGTTCTTC. This codes for CASSSPRAPASSSYNEQFF.

The chain recombines TRBV5-1 with TRBJ2-1, with D tentatively TRBD2 (5 bases). Trimming removed 3 bases from V and 5 bases from J, with 18 bases in between. This CDR3 has 16 residues. From germline, CDR1 is SGHRS and CDR2 YFSETQ. The CDR3 nucleotides are TGCGCCAGCAGCTGGGAATGGCGGGCCCTGAACAATGAGCAGTTCTTC. The encoded protein is CASSWEWRALNNEQFF.

This clone was seen a single time. Other DNA sequences in this sample translate to the same CDR3. V is TRBV18 and J is TRBJ2-7, with 8 bases that match TRBD1. The CDR3 contains 14 residues. Germline V gene lookup returns CDR1 KGHSH and CDR2 LQKENI. V was pared by 3 bases and J by 3 bases, with 4 bases of the junction left unmatched. CDR3 nucleotide sequence: TGTGCCAGCTCACCCGGGACAGGCAACTACGAGCAGTACTTC. Protein: CASSPGTGNYEQYF.

A note on this clone: In the same sample, other DNA sequences code for this CDR3. The rearrangement uses TRBV7-2 and TRBJ2-7; TRBD1 matches at 7 bases. Germline lookup yields CDR1 SGHTA and CDR2 FQGNSA. This CDR3 comprises 15 residues. The ends lost 5 bases at V and 7 bases at J; junction bases unmatched: 14. CDR3 protein: CASSLNRGVVYEQYF. The CDR3 DNA reads TGTGCCAGCAGCCTGAACAGGGGAGTGGTCTATGAGCAGTACTTC.

In this sample, this clone turned up once. J is TRBJ2-3 and V is TRBV10-3; D ambiguous. The CDR3 extends over 12 amino acids. Trimming cost V 8 bases and J 2 bases, with 8 bases left between them. Germline lookup yields CDR1 ENHRY and CDR2 SYGVKD. The CDR3 protein is CAIRGYTDTQYF. CDR3 nucleotide sequence: TGTGCCATCCGCGGATACACAGATACGCAGTATTTT.

The gene calls are TRBV5-8 and TRBJ2-1, with D perhaps TRBD2 (7 bases). V dropped 4 bases and J dropped 4 bases, with 18 bases sitting between them. Germline V lookup: CDR1 SGHTS, CDR2 YDEGEE. The CDR3 sequence is 16 residues long. The chain's CDR3 is CASSRGGVALYNEQFF. In nucleotides, the CDR3 is TGTGCCAGCAGCAGGGGGGGGGTCGCCCTATACAATGAGCAGTTCTTC.

The chain links TRBV5-1 to TRBJ2-1, with D possibly being TRBD1 (6 bases). Trimming cost V 0 bases and J 8 bases, with 12 bases left between them. This CDR3 region has 14 residues. Germline-derived CDR1 and CDR2 are SGHRS and YFSETQ. In DNA form, the CDR3 reads TGCGCCAGCAGCTTGGAGGGGGTCGCGTATGAGCAGTTCTTC. Protein sequence: CASSLEGVAYEQFF.

Turning to this clone: The same CDR3 arises from other DNA sequences in this sample as well. The rearrangement links TRBV10-3 to TRBJ2-7, with 9 bases lining up with TRBD1. Germline assignment: CDR1 ENHRY and CDR2 SYGVKD. J lost 1 base, V lost 5 bases, and 3 bases had no gene match. The CDR3 is 14 amino acids. DNA of the CDR3: TGTGCCATCAGTCCGGGACAGGGATCCTACGAGCAGTACTTC. Protein: CAISPGQGSYEQYF.

CDR3 DNA: TGTGCCAGCAGCTTTGACAGGGGACGGCAAGAGACCCAGTACTTC. Residues: CASSFDRGRQETQYF. This rearrangement joins TRBV11-2 to TRBJ2-5, with 8 bases identical to TRBD1. Per germline, CDR1 SGHAT and CDR2 FQNNGV. J gave up 2 bases and V 3 bases, and 5 bases lay outside the gene matches. The CDR3 has 15 amino acids.

The chain is built from TRBV28 and TRBJ2-7; D perhaps matches TRBD1 (6 bases). Germline V CDR1 and CDR2: MDHEN, SYDVKM. The CDR3 has 13 residues. Trimming pared 7 bases from V and 0 bases from J, leaving 10 bases between. The CDR3 bases are TGTGCCAGCAATACAGGGTACTCCTACGAGCAGTACTTC. Translation gives CASNTGYSYEQYF.

This clone came up once. The chain has TRBV11-2 and TRBJ2-7; TRBD2 aligns across 8 bases. Germline CDR1 is SGHAT and CDR2 is FQNNGV. J was trimmed by 1 base and V by 0 bases; bases with no gene match: 8. The CDR3 totals 17 residues. CDR3 sequence: CASSLDHPGLASYEQYF. The CDR3 DNA reads as TGTGCCAGCAGCTTAGATCATCCTGGACTAGCATCCTACGAGCAGTACTTC.